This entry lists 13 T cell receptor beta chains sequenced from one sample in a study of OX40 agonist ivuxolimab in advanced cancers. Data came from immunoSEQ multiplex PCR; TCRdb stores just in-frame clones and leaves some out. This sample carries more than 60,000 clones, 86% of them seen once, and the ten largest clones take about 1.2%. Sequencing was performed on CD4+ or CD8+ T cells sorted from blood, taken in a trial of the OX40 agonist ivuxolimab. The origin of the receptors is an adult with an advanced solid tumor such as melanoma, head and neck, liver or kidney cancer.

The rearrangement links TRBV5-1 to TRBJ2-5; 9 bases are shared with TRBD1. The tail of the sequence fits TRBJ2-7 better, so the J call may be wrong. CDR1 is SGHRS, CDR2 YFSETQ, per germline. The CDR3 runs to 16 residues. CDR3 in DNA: TGCGCCAGCAGCTTGGTAGTCGGGACAGGGCCCTACGAGCAGTACTTC. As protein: CASSLVVGTGPYEQYF.

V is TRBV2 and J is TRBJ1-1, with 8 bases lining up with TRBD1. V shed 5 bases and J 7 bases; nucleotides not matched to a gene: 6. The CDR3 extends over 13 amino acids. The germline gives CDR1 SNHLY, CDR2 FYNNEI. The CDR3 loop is CASSRTGSNEAFF. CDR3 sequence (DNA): TGTGCCAGCAGTAGGACAGGGTCGAATGAAGCTTTCTTT.

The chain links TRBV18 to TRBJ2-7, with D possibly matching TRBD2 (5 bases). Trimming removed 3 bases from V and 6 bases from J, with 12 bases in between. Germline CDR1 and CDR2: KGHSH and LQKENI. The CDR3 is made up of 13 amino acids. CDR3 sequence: CASSPRGLTEQYF. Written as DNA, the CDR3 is TGTGCCAGCTCACCCCGGGGATTGACCGAGCAGTACTTC.

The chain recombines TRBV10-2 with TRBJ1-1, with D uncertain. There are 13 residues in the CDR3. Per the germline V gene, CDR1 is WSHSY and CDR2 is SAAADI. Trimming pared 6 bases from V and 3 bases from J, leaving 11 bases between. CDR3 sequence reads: CASSYPGYTEAFF. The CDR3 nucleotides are TGCGCCAGCAGCTACCCAGGATACACTGAAGCTTTCTTT.

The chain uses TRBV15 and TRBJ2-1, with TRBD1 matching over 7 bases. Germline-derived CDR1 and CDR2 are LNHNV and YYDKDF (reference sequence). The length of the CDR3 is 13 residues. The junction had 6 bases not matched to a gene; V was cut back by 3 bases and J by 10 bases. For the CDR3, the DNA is TGTGCCACCAGCAGGCCCCGGGACAGCGAGCAGTTCTTC. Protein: CATSRPRDSEQFF. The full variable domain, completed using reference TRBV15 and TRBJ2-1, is DAMVIQNPRYQVTQFGKPVTLSCSQTLNHNVMYWYQQKSSQAPKLLFHYYDKDFNNEADTPDNFQSRRPNTSFCFLDIRSPGLGDTAMYLCATSRPRDSEQFFGPGTRLTVL.

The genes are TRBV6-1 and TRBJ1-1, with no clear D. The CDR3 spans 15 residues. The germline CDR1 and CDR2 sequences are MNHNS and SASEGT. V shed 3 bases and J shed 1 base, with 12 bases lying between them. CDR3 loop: CASSERARSNTEAFF. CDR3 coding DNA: TGTGCCAGCAGTGAGCGGGCCAGATCGAACACTGAAGCTTTCTTT.

This chain's CDR3 is CASSLVQATSGANVLTF. For the CDR3, the DNA is TGTGCCAGCAGCTTGGTCCAGGCGACCTCTGGGGCCAACGTCCTGACTTTC. The chain combines TRBV5-4 with TRBJ2-6; no reliable D call. V lost 0 bases, J lost 0 bases, and 10 bases lay in between. The CDR3 spans 17 residues. Germline lookup yields CDR1 SGHNT and CDR2 YYREEE (reference sequence).

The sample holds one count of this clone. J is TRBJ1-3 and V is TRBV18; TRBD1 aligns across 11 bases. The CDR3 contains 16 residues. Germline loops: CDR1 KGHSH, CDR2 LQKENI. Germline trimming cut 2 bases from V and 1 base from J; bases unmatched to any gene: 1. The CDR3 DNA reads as TGTGCCAGCTCACCAGGACAGGGGGCGTCTGGAAACACCATATATTTT. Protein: CASSPGQGASGNTIYF.

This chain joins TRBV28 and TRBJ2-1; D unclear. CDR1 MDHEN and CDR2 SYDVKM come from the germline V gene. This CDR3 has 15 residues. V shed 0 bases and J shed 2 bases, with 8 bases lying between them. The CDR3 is CASSLWSRTYNEQFF. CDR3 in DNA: TGTGCCAGCAGTTTATGGTCCCGAACCTACAATGAGCAGTTCTTC.

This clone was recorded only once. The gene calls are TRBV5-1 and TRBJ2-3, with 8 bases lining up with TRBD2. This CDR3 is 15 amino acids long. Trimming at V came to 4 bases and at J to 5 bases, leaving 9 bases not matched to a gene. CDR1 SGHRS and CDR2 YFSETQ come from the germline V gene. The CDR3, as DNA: TGCGCCAGCAGCCCCCTGGGACTAGGTCTAGATACGCAGTATTTT. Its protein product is CASSPLGLGLDTQYF.

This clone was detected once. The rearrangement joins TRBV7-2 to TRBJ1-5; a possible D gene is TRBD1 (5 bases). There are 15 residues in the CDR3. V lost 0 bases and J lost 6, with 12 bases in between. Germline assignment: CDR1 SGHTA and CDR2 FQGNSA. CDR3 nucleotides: TGTGCCAGCAGCTTAGCCAGGGCGGGAGCTCAGCCCCAGCATTTT. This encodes CASSLARAGAQPQHF.

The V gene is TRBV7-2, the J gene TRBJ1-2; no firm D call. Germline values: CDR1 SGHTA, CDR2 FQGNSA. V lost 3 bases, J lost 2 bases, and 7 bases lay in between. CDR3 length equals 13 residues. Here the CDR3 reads CASSFGTNYGYTF. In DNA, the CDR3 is TGTGCCAGCAGCTTTGGTACCAACTATGGCTACACCTTC.

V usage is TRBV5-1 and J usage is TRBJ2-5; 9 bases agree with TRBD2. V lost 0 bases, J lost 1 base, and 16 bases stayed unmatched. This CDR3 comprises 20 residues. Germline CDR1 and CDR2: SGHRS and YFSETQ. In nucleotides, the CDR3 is TGCGCCAGCAGCTTGGCCCCCAGGGGCGGGGGGGTGAGTGGCCAAGAGACCCAGTACTTC. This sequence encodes CASSLAPRGGGVSGQETQYF.